One sample yielded the 27 T cell receptor beta chains listed below, sequenced in a study of PD-L1 blockade in urothelial cancer. Time point specified: pretreatment peripheral blood. TCRdb keeps only in-frame clones here, not all; method: immunoSEQ multiplex PCR. The data contain more than 75,000 clones, 84% of them seen just once; the ten biggest clones take up around 2%. This material consisted of PBMCs, taken around atezolizumab (anti-PD-L1) treatment. The receptors were sampled from a man aged 55 to 69 with urothelial cancer.

In its sample, this clone was seen once. DNA of the CDR3: TGTGCCAGCAGTTTACCGACTAGCGGGGGGTACAATGAGCAGTTCTTC. This gives the protein CASSLPTSGGYNEQFF. The chain has TRBV6-6 and TRBJ2-1, with 13 bases identical to TRBD2. The CDR3 length is 16 residues. The V gene's germline CDR1 is MNHNY and CDR2 SVGAGI (reference sequence). Trimming at V came to 4 bases and at J to 4 bases, leaving 4 bases not matched to a gene.

This sequence joins TRBV4-3 and TRBJ2-7, with TRBD2 matching 14 bases. This CDR3 is 16 amino acids long. The J segment lost 2 bases and the V segment lost 2 bases, leaving 2 bases of the junction unmatched. CDR1 is LGHNA, CDR2 YSLEER, per germline. DNA of the CDR3: TGCGCCAGCAGCCAAAGGACTAGCGGGAGGACCTACGAGCAGTACTTC. Translated, it gives CASSQRTSGRTYEQYF.

This clone was recorded only once. The chain uses TRBV10-3 and TRBJ1-2; TRBD1 agrees at 10 bases. This CDR3 is 15 amino acids long. Germline values: CDR1 ENHRY, CDR2 SYGVKD. With V trimmed by 10 bases and J by 2 bases, 10 bases remained unmatched. The CDR3 DNA is TGTGCCAGCCAGAGTGACAGGGGGCCCAACTATGGCTACACCTTC. Amino acids: CASQSDRGPNYGYTF.

This rearrangement joins TRBV7-9 to TRBJ2-2; perhaps TRBD2 as D (6 bases). The CDR3 contains 16 residues. V was pared by 10 bases and J by 4 bases, with 22 bases between. Germline V gene data show CDR1 as SEHNR and CDR2 as FQNEAQ (reference sequence). The DNA for the CDR3 is TGTGCCACCCTACGCTCTCGGGGGAGAGGCACCGGGGAGCTGTTTTTT. It codes for CATLRSRGRGTGELFF. The entire variable domain, with the rest obtained from reference TRBV7-9 and TRBJ2-2, is as follows: DTGVSQNPRHKITKRGQNVTFRCDPISEHNRLYWYRQTLGQGPEFLTYFQNEAQLEKSRLLSDRFSAERPKGSFSTLEIQRTEQGDSAMYLCATLRSRGRGTGELFFGEGSRLTVL.

This clone has just one count. The rearrangement joins TRBV18 to TRBJ2-1; 13 bases are shared with TRBD2. Germline V gene data show CDR1 as KGHSH and CDR2 as LQKENI. The CDR3 contains 16 residues. The J segment lost 5 bases and the V segment lost 2 bases, leaving 3 bases of the junction unmatched. This CDR3 reads CASSPGGLAGHNEQFF. For the CDR3, the DNA is TGTGCCAGCTCACCAGGGGGACTAGCGGGGCACAATGAGCAGTTCTTC.

The rearrangement joins TRBV7-2 to TRBJ2-1; D is unclear. V lost 3 bases and J 9 bases, leaving 12 bases between the germline ends. Germline loops: CDR1 SGHTA, CDR2 FQGNSA. This CDR3 region has 13 residues. The CDR3 loop reads CASSLAASGEQFF. The CDR3 nucleotides read TGTGCCAGCAGCTTGGCGGCCTCGGGTGAGCAGTTCTTC.

The rearrangement joins TRBV6-1 to TRBJ1-6, with TRBD1 matching over 8 bases. CDR1 MNHNS and CDR2 SASEGT come from the germline V gene. V gave up 7 bases and J gave up 8 bases; unmatched junction bases: 7. The CDR3 extends over 14 amino acids. CDR3 in DNA: TGTGCCAGCACCGGGCTACAGGGGGATTCACCCCTCCACTTT. As protein: CASTGLQGDSPLHF.

The chain recombines TRBV9 with TRBJ2-2, with 9 bases matching TRBD1. Germline V gene sequence: CDR1 SGDLS, CDR2 YYNGEE. This CDR3 is built from 15 residues. After removal of 3 bases from V and 7 bases from J, the junction contained 7 bases not matched to a gene. The CDR3 bases are TGTGCCAGCAGCGCGGGGACAGGGCTGAACGGGGAGCTGTTTTTT. Amino acids: CASSAGTGLNGELFF.

The chain uses TRBV5-6 and TRBJ1-4; 7 bases are shared with TRBD1. CDR3 size: 14 residues. CDR1 and CDR2 (germline): SGHDT, YYEEEE. V lost 4 bases to trimming and J lost 3 bases; unmatched junction nucleotides: 3. The CDR3 DNA sequence: TGTGCCAGCAGCAGGGACAGCCCTAATGAAAAACTGTTTTTT. This gives the protein CASSRDSPNEKLFF.

The chain employs TRBV4-1 and TRBJ1-5; D is unresolved. The CDR3 is 15 amino acids. Trimming pared 1 base from V and 5 bases from J, leaving 12 bases between. Germline CDR1 reads MGHRA; CDR2 reads YSYEKL. CDR3 sequence (DNA): TGCGCCAGCAGCCAAGCAAGCTCCGGGGATCAGCCCCAGCATTTT. It codes for CASSQASSGDQPQHF.

The V gene is TRBV4-3, the J gene TRBJ2-5, with 9 bases matching TRBD1. This CDR3 region has 15 residues. Germline V gene sequence: CDR1 LGHNA, CDR2 YSLEER. V lost 0 bases to trimming and J lost 4 bases; unmatched junction nucleotides: 3. The chain's CDR3 is CASSQDTGGRETQYF. The CDR3, as DNA: TGCGCCAGCAGCCAAGATACAGGGGGCCGAGAGACCCAGTACTTC.

The chain uses TRBV5-1 and TRBJ1-1; 7 bases map to TRBD1. The CDR3 consists of 17 residues. Trimming removed 0 bases from V and 2 bases from J; junction bases left unmatched: 10. Germline V CDR1 and CDR2: SGHRS, YFSETQ. The CDR3 DNA is TGCGCCAGCAGCTTGGATCCTAACAGGGGTTCCAACACTGAAGCTTTCTTT. It yields the protein CASSLDPNRGSNTEAFF.

CDR3 sequence: CASSGAGDEQFF. The CDR3 DNA sequence: TGCGCCAGCAGTGGAGCGGGGGATGAGCAGTTCTTC. J is TRBJ2-1 and V is TRBV10-2; 8 bases match TRBD2. From germline, CDR1 is WSHSY and CDR2 SAAADI. The CDR3 loop spans 12 amino acids. V trimming: 4 bases; J trimming: 8 bases; junction bases outside the gene matches: 1.

The DNA for the CDR3 is TGTGCCAGCAGCCCGGAGTCCGATCAGCCCCAGCATTTT. Amino acid sequence: CASSPESDQPQHF. The rearrangement uses TRBV2 and TRBJ1-5; D uncertain. From germline, CDR1 is SNHLY and CDR2 FYNNEI. V was shortened by 6 bases and J by 5 bases, with 11 bases between the two germline ends. The CDR3 is 13 amino acids.

In its sample, this clone was seen once. The CDR3, as DNA: TGTGCCAGCATAGGGGACTTGGGGTCGACGGAGCAGTTCTTC. Its protein product is CASIGDLGSTEQFF. The V call is TRBV6-5, the J call TRBJ2-1; the D gene is possibly TRBD2 (6 bases). The CDR3 has 14 amino acids. V lost 7 bases and J lost 10, with 20 bases in between. Germline CDR1 MNHEY, CDR2 SVGAGI.

CDR3 residues: CASSFVSGVPRYEQYF. The CDR3 DNA is TGTGCCAGCAGCTTCGTTTCGGGAGTCCCCCGATACGAGCAGTACTTC. The rearrangement joins TRBV11-2 to TRBJ2-7, with D perhaps TRBD2 (6 bases). This CDR3 is 16 amino acids long. Trimming took off 3 bases at V and 4 bases at J, with 19 bases between the two ends. CDR1 is SGHAT, CDR2 FQNNGV, per germline. The variable domain in full, completed from reference TRBV11-2 and TRBJ2-7, reads EAGVAQSPRYKIIEKRQSVAFWCNPISGHATLYWYQQILGQGPKLLIQFQNNGVVDDSQLPKDRFSAERLKGVDSTLKIQPAKLEDSAVYLCASSFVSGVPRYEQYFGPGTRLTVT.

The sample holds one count of this clone. The chain joins TRBV4-1 to TRBJ2-5, with 7 bases lining up with TRBD1. Trimming took 3 bases from V and 2 from J; bases not matched to a gene: 6. Looked up from germline, CDR1 is MGHRA and CDR2 is YSYEKL. The CDR3 has 15 amino acids. The CDR3 DNA reads TGCGCCAGCAGCCACCGAGGGACAGTTCAAGAGACCCAGTACTTC. Translating gives CASSHRGTVQETQYF.

This chain joins TRBV4-1 and TRBJ2-1, with 10 bases fitting TRBD1. V lost 0 bases and J lost 8; bases outside the gene matches: 13. Germline-derived CDR1 and CDR2 are MGHRA and YSYEKL. This CDR3 region has 18 residues. The CDR3 DNA reads as TGCGCCAGCAGCCAAGACCCCCTAAGAAGGACAGGGGGGCATGAGCAGTTCTTC. Protein product: CASSQDPLRRTGGHEQFF.

The chain combines TRBV5-1 with TRBJ1-1, with a weak D call TRBD1 (5 bases). V was pared by 0 bases and J by 6 bases, with 12 bases between. Looked up from germline, CDR1 is SGHRS and CDR2 is YFSETQ. CDR3 length equals 14 residues. The CDR3 loop is CASSLAGLGAEAFF. As DNA, the CDR3 is TGCGCCAGCAGCTTGGCAGGGCTTGGGGCTGAAGCTTTCTTT.

The CDR3 region has the DNA TGTGCCAGCAGCCCTCAGGGGATCAGGTTAGAGACCCAGTACTTC. Translation: CASSPQGIRLETQYF. V gene TRBV2 combines with J gene TRBJ2-5; D may be TRBD1 (6 bases). This CDR3 contains 15 residues. Per germline, CDR1 SNHLY and CDR2 FYNNEI. V was cut by 6 bases and J by 4 bases, with 18 bases left in between.

This clone came up once. V usage is TRBV6-6 and J usage is TRBJ1-5; tentatively, D is TRBD1 (5 bases). With 6 bases removed from V and 6 bases from J, the gap between germline ends came to 12 bases. Germline V gene lookup returns CDR1 MNHNY and CDR2 SVGAGI (reference sequence). This CDR3 has 13 amino acids. CDR3 sequence reads: CASSQGGRQPQHF. Written as DNA, the CDR3 is TGTGCCAGCAGCCAGGGAGGTCGTCAGCCCCAGCATTTT.

This clone occurred once. The chain uses TRBV6-5 and TRBJ2-5; TRBD2 might be the D (6 bases). The germline V gene encodes CDR1 MNHEY and CDR2 SVGAGI. The CDR3 contains 13 residues. V dropped 4 bases and J dropped 5 bases, with 11 bases sitting between them. The CDR3 region has the DNA TGTGCCAGCAGTTCGCTAGGGAGGGAGACCCAGTACTTC. Its translation is CASSSLGRETQYF.

This clone has a handful of counts. This chain links TRBV7-9 with TRBJ1-2, with D uncertain. With 1 base removed from V and 8 bases from J, the gap between germline ends came to 5 bases. Per germline, CDR1 SEHNR and CDR2 FQNEAQ (reference sequence). The CDR3 is 11 amino acids. The CDR3 DNA follows: TGTGCCAGCAGCTTAGTGGAGGGCTACACCTTC. Its translation is CASSLVEGYTF.

This chain links TRBV30 with TRBJ2-6, with 7 bases identical to TRBD2. This CDR3 is 17 amino acids long. V lost 6 bases and J lost 1; bases outside the gene matches: 12. Germline V gene lookup returns CDR1 GTSNPN and CDR2 SVGIG (reference sequence). The CDR3 DNA reads as TGTGCCTGCCCGCCGGGTGGAGCGGGGTCTGGGGCCAACGTCCTGACTTTC. Its translation: CACPPGGAGSGANVLTF.

This chain connects TRBV11-3 to TRBJ1-1, with no clear D. From germline, CDR1 is SGHNT and CDR2 YENEEA. This CDR3 spans 14 amino acids. V shed 4 bases and J shed 5 bases, with 14 bases lying between them. CDR3 residues: CASSSSTRGTEAFF. The DNA for the CDR3 is TGTGCCAGCAGCTCATCCACTCGGGGAACTGAAGCTTTCTTT.

The V and J genes are TRBV28 and TRBJ1-4; no clear D. The ends were cut back, 4 bases at V and 7 bases at J, with 16 bases in the middle. The V gene's germline CDR1 is MDHEN and CDR2 SYDVKM. CDR3 length: 15 amino acids. CDR3 sequence: CASSSVSGLAEKLFF. CDR3 in DNA: TGTGCCAGCAGTTCGGTATCGGGGTTGGCTGAAAAACTGTTTTTT.

This rearrangement joins TRBV2 to TRBJ2-7; tentative D call: TRBD1 (6 bases). The CDR3 is 13 residues long. Trimming stripped 6 bases from V and 0 bases from J, with 9 bases between. The germline gives CDR1 SNHLY, CDR2 FYNNEI. Written as DNA, the CDR3 is TGTGCCAGCAGCCGGGACAACTCCTACGAGCAGTACTTC. Translating gives CASSRDNSYEQYF.